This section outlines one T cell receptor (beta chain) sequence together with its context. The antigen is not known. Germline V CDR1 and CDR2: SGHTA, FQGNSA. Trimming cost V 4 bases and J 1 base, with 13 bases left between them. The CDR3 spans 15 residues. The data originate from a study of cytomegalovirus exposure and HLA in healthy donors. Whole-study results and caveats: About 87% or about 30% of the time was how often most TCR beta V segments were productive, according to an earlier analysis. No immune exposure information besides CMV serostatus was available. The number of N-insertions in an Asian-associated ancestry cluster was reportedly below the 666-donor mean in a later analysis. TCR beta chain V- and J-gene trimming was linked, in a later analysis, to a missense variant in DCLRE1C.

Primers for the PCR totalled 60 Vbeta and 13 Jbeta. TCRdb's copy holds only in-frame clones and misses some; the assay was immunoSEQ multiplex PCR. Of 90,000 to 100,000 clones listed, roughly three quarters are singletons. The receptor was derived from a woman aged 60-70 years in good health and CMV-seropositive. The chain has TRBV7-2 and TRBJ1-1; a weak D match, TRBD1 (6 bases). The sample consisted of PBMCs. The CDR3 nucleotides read TGTGCCAGCAGCTCTTTGACAGGATGGAACACTGAAGCTTTCTTT. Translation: CASSSLTGWNTEAFF.